This T cell receptor (beta chain) was sequenced during a study of human T cells and chemical hapten exposure. Background on the study: Throughout a study of roughly 25 weeks, patients underwent weekly scalp administration of diphenylcyclopropenone doses. Patch tests applied 0.01% DPC to the upper back and were scored after 6 days.

This clonotype was recorded a few times. Original methodology: Per-sample TCR counts ranged from about 20,000 to 700,000, median around 88,000. TCRdb re-called the RACE reads through MiXCR, storing one row per CDR3 protein. TCRdb's processing, not the study's, gives the V and J calls here. The sample records some 74,000 distinct CDR3 sequences, 11% to 15% being singletons. Time point specified: pre-sensitization, week 0. The treatment: therapeutic diphenylcyclopropenone sensitization with weekly scalp DPC. Sample donors consisted of patients with alopecia, aged 18 to 70 years, who were suitable for DPC. The germline V gene has CDR1 SGHVS and CDR2 FQNEAQ. This CDR3 is 15 amino acids long. With 4 bases removed from V and 0 bases from J, the gap between germline ends came to 12 bases.

The sequence was collected from a woman aged 50 to 60 with alopecia areata. Some clones in this sample may be carry-over from other donors' samples. This chain connects TRBV7-8 to TRBJ2-5; D is perhaps TRBD2 (5 bases). Sequencing was performed on whole blood, taken in connection with sensitization to the hapten diphenylcyclopropenone (DPC). This chain's CDR3 is CASSSSSRNQETQYF. The CDR3 DNA reads TGTGCCAGCAGCTCCTCTAGCAGAAACCAAGAGACCCAGTACTTC.